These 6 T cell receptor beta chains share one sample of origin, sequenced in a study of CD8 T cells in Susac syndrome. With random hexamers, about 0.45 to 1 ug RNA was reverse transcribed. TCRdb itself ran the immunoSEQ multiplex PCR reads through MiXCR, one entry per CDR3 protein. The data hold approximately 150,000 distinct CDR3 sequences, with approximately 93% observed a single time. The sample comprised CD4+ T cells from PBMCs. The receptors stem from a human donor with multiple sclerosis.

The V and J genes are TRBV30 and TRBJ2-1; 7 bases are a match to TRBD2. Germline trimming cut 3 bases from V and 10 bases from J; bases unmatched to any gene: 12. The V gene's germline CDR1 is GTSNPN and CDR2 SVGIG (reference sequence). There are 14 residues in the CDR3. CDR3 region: CAWRPGTKTREQFF. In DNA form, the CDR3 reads TGTGCCTGGAGGCCCGGGACTAAGACAAGGGAGCAGTTCTTC.

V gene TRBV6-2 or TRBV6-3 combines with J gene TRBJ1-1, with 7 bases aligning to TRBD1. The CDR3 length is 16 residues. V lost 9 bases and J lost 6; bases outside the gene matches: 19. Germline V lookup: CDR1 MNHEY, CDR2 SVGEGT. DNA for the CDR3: TGTGCCAGACTCATCTTACAGGGGCCCGGTTCCGCTGAAGCTTTCTTT. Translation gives CARLILQGPGSAEAFF.

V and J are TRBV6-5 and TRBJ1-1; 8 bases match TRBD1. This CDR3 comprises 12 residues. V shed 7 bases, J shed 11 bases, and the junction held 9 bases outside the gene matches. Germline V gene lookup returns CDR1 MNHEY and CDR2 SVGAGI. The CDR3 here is CASTYQGAHAFF. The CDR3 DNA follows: TGTGCCAGCACATACCAGGGGGCCCACGCTTTCTTT.

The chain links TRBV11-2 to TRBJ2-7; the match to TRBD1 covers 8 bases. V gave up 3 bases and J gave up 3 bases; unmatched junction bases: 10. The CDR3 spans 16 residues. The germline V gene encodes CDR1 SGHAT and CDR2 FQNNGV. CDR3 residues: CASSFGSGTGNYEQYF. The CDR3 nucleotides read TGTGCCAGCAGCTTCGGGTCCGGGACAGGCAACTACGAGCAGTACTTC.

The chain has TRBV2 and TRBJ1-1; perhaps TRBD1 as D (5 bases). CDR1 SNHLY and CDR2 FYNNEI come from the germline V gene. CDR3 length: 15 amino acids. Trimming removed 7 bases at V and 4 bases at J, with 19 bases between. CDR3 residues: CASMLSPMGGTEAFF. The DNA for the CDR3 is TGTGCCAGCATGCTTTCCCCCATGGGGGGCACTGAAGCTTTCTTT. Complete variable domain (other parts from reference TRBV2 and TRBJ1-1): EPEVTQTPSHQVTQMGQEVILRCVPISNHLYFYWYRQILGQKVEFLVSFYNNEISEKSEIFDDQFSVERPDGSNFTLKIRSTKLEDSAMYFCASMLSPMGGTEAFFGQGTRLTVV.

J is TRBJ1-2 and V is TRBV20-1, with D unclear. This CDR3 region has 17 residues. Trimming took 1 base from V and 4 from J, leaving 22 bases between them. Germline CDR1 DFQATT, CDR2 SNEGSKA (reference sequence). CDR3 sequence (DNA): TGCAGTGCTAGAGTTTTCGGGCCGGCCGTTCCCCTCTATGGCTACACCTTC. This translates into CSARVFGPAVPLYGYTF.